This T cell receptor beta chain was obtained from a study of OX40 agonist ivuxolimab in advanced cancers. Background on the study: Ivuxolimab, which patients received intravenously every 2 weeks, was dosed at 0.01 to 10 mg/kg.

The CDR3 consists of 14 residues. Germline-derived CDR1 and CDR2 are ENHRY and SYGVKD. V was trimmed by 9 bases and J by 5 bases, leaving 17 bases between them. The assay was immunoSEQ multiplex PCR, and TCRdb's table has in-frame clones only and misses some. The top ten clones hold 0.75% to 0.85% of a sample with about 82,000 clones, approximately 82% of them seen once. This clonotype was sampled from an adult with an advanced solid tumor such as melanoma, head and neck, liver or kidney cancer. This sample comprised CD4+ or CD8+ T cells sorted from blood, obtained in a trial of the OX40 agonist ivuxolimab. The chain employs TRBV10-3 and TRBJ2-1; the D gene is possibly TRBD1 (6 bases). The CDR3 sequence: CAIQGPTMDNEQFF. CDR3 bases: TGTGCCATACAGGGACCCACGATGGACAATGAGCAGTTCTTC.